Described below is a single T cell receptor beta chain sequence and its context. Splitting of each subset's genomic DNA was done evenly across several immunoSEQ plates. Original analysis: Junction-only immunoSEQ data arrived without quality scores, meaning filtering differed. Sequencing was performed with immunoSEQ multiplex PCR; in TCRdb, only in-frame clones are kept and a portion is missing. V, J and clone size are those of that table, while D and trimming were read from the DNA. Of roughly 490,000 clones listed, roughly four fifths are singletons. The sample belongs to a study of shared clonotypes between healthy human individuals. Study details: Aged 18 to 49, the donors were a couple of women and a few men.

The healthy adult donors were HIV-negative and reported no recent acute infections or vaccinations. This receptor was identified in a woman aged 40 to 50 in good health. Some clones in this sample may be carry-over from other donors' samples. Sequenced material: PBMCs.

CDR3 amino acids: CASSIALNTEAFF. The CDR3 DNA sequence: TGTGCCAGTAGTATCGCCTTGAACACTGAAGCTTTCTTT. This chain uses TRBV19 with TRBJ1-1; D unresolved. In germline, CDR1 is LNHDA, CDR2 SQIVND (reference sequence). There are 13 residues in the CDR3. V was shortened by 3 bases and J by 0 bases, with 5 bases between the two germline ends.